This T cell receptor (beta chain) was profiled in a study of blood T cell repertoires in COVID-19. About the research overall: The United States, Italy and Spain supplied acute and convalescent COVID-19 samples.

V lost 4 bases and J 3 bases, leaving 9 bases between the germline ends. CDR1 and CDR2 from the germline V gene are MNHNY and SVGAGI (reference sequence). The CDR3 contains 13 residues. The method was immunoSEQ multiplex PCR; TCRdb's version includes in-frame clones alone and lacks a portion of them. The table records approximately 500,000 clones, about 89% of them present only once. Sequencing input: peripheral blood. This chain joins TRBV6-6 and TRBJ1-1; D gene ambiguous. The receptor's source is a woman in her forties or fifties with COVID-19, enrolled during active disease. The CDR3, as DNA: TGTGCCAGCAGTTGGAGAATGGACACTGAAGCTTTCTTT. Encoded protein: CASSWRMDTEAFF.